A selection of T cell receptor beta chains follows, all from one sample in a study of metastatic and nonmetastatic thyroid tumors. MiXCR reprocessed the PCR reads for TCRdb. The sample gives roughly 41,000 clones, roughly a sixth of which show up once; 3% to 4% is in the top ten. What was sequenced was blood. Source of these receptors: a female donor with papillary thyroid cancer or a benign thyroid nodule (not recorded which). Some clones in this sample may be carry-over from other donors' samples. CDR3s include the opening cysteine and the closing phenylalanine or tryptophan. A D gene is named only where the DNA matches it firmly. Clone size is shown for a subset of rows, as once, few, many or a class of expanded clone.

j_gene,d_gene,v_gene,abundance,CDR3nt,CDR3aa
TRBJ2-7,TRBD1,TRBV27,.,TGTGCCAGCAGTAGAGAGGACAGGGTTGGTTACGAGCAGTACTTC,CASSREDRVGYEQYF
TRBJ1-1,.,TRBV2,many,TGTGCCACCGAAGACTTAGGATATGAAGCTTTCTTT,CATEDLGYEAFF
TRBJ1-2,.,TRBV28,many,TGTGCCAGCAGTTTCCCGCCAGGGTATGGCTACACCTTC,CASSFPPGYGYTF
TRBJ1-3,.,TRBV20-1,.,TGCAGTGCGACCCGAACAGGGAGGTCAGGAAACACCATATATTTT,CSATRTGRSGNTIYF
TRBJ1-1,.,TRBV29-1,.,TGCAGCGTTGCCCACTCGAACACTGAAGCTTTCTTT,CSVAHSNTEAFF
TRBJ2-2,.,TRBV19,.,TGTGCCAGTAGGGGGGCGCCGAACACCGGGGAGCTGTTTTTT,CASRGAPNTGELFF
TRBJ1-2,.,TRBV7-6,many,TGTGCCAGCAGCCTTGGGGCCAACTATGGCTACACCTTC,CASSLGANYGYTF
TRBJ2-2,.,TRBV9,many,TGTGCCAGCAGCGTCCGGTTGGGGGACACCGGGGAGCTGTTTTTT,CASSVRLGDTGELFF
TRBJ2-7,.,TRBV28,.,TGTGCCAGCAGTTACCGGGACCGGGAGCAGTACTTC,CASSYRDREQYF
TRBJ2-1,TRBD2,TRBV28,many,TGTGCCAGCAGTCCCCTAGCGGGAGGGCAGGTTGAGCAGTTCTTC,CASSPLAGGQVEQFF
TRBJ2-5,.,TRBV7-9,many,TGTGCCAGCAGCACCACCATCCACCACTTC,CASSTTIHHF
TRBJ1-1,TRBD1,TRBV12-3/TRBV12-4,many,TGTGCCAGCAGGGGGCCTGGGACAGGGAATGAGGCAGCTTTCTTT,CASRGPGTGNEAAFF
TRBJ2-7,.,TRBV6-1,few,TGTGCCAGCACTGAAGGTATAGGGGAGTCATACGAGCAGTACTTC,CASTEGIGESYEQYF
TRBJ2-3,TRBD2,TRBV3-1,many,TGTGCCAGCAGCCAAGATACTAGCGGAATTGATACGCAGTATTTT,CASSQDTSGIDTQYF